This T cell receptor beta chain came from a study of blood T cell repertoires in COVID-19. Overall study context: Donors in the United States, Italy and Spain gave samples during acute or convalescent COVID-19. PBMCs, B-cell-depleted T cells, or T cells were the source of the cDNA or gDNA that made up the material.

Original processing notes: Amplification from reference gene primers served as the basis for estimated nucleated cell counts. Assay: immunoSEQ multiplex PCR; the TCRdb copy retains only in-frame clones and omits some. The V and J calls and clone size were taken over from that table, and D and trimming were inferred from the DNA. The data show about 220,000 clones, about 86% seen once. This clonotype was sampled from a woman aged 60-75 years with acute or convalescent COVID-19. Specimen: peripheral blood.

The CDR3 coding sequence is TGTGCCAGCAGAAAATCGGGACTAGCGGGGAACACCGGGGAGCTGTTTTTT. It yields the protein CASRKSGLAGNTGELFF. The chain has TRBV27 and TRBJ2-2; the match to TRBD2 covers 12 bases. V shed 6 bases, J shed 1 base, and the junction held 6 bases outside the gene matches. Germline CDR1 MNHEY, CDR2 SMNVEV (reference sequence). This CDR3 region has 17 residues.